A single sample is the source of the 12 T cell receptor beta chains below, sequenced in a study of technical replicates of blood from a handful of donors. Only in-frame clones appear in the TCRdb table, and some are missing; sequencing was by immunoSEQ multiplex PCR. Of about 67,000 clones listed, 98% were seen once; the top ten hold around 0.15%. Sequencing was carried out using T cells isolated from PBMCs. These receptors were taken from a human donor in good health.

The genes are TRBV28 and TRBJ2-1, with D unresolved. V lost 4 bases and J 8 bases, leaving 6 bases between the germline ends. The germline gives CDR1 MDHEN, CDR2 SYDVKM. This CDR3 region has 11 residues. The chain's CDR3 is CASSSSYEQFF. As DNA, the CDR3 is TGTGCCAGCAGTTCCTCCTATGAGCAGTTCTTC.

The chain carries TRBV6-1 and TRBJ2-7, with a weak D call TRBD2 (6 bases). V was shortened by 4 bases and J by 0 bases, with 10 bases between the two germline ends. Germline V lookup: CDR1 MNHNS, CDR2 SASEGT. The CDR3 sequence is 14 residues long. This CDR3 reads CASSVSGSSYEQYF. The CDR3 nucleotides read TGTGCCAGCAGTGTTAGCGGAAGCTCCTACGAGCAGTACTTC.

The V and J genes are TRBV7-8 and TRBJ1-1, with 8 nucleotides matching TRBD1. The J segment lost 1 base and the V segment lost 5 bases, leaving 9 bases of the junction unmatched. The CDR3 loop spans 16 amino acids. Germline assignment: CDR1 SGHVS and CDR2 FQNEAQ. CDR3 in amino acids: CASSIRVGTGNTEAFF. In DNA, the CDR3 is TGTGCCAGCAGCATTAGGGTTGGGACAGGGAACACTGAAGCTTTCTTT.

The rearrangement joins TRBV7-9 to TRBJ2-2, with TRBD2 matching 7 bases. The CDR3 spans 17 residues. Germline V gene data show CDR1 as SEHNR and CDR2 as FQNEAQ (reference sequence). V gave up 4 bases and J gave up 7 bases; unmatched junction bases: 15. DNA for the CDR3: TGTGCCAGCAGCTCCGGGGAAAGCGGGATTGTGCACGGGGAGCTGTTTTTT. Its protein is CASSSGESGIVHGELFF.

The chain couples TRBV5-1 to TRBJ2-7; 9 nucleotides align to TRBD2. Trimming took 4 bases from V and 7 from J; bases not matched to a gene: 12. Germline-derived CDR1 and CDR2 are SGHRS and YFSETQ. This CDR3 is built from 15 residues. The DNA of the CDR3 is TGCGCCAGCAGCGAGGCGGGAGGGCCTCAGTATGAGCAGTACTTC. The encoded protein is CASSEAGGPQYEQYF. The complete variable domain, with remaining parts taken from reference TRBV5-1 and TRBJ2-7, reads KAGVTQTPRYLIKTRGQQVTLSCSPISGHRSVSWYQQTPGQGLQFLFEYFSETQRNKGNFPGRFSGRQFSNSRSEMNVSTLELGDSALYLCASSEAGGPQYEQYFGPGTRLTVT.

V and J are TRBV7-9 and TRBJ2-7; 7 bases line up with TRBD1. The CDR3 has 15 residues. The germline CDR1 and CDR2 sequences are SEHNR and FQNEAQ (reference sequence). V dropped 2 bases and J dropped 2; count of bases not matched to a gene: 6. The CDR3 is CASSLRQGPTYEQYF. The CDR3 DNA sequence: TGTGCCAGCAGCTTACGACAGGGCCCCACCTACGAGCAGTACTTC. The full variable domain, rest sourced from reference TRBV7-9 and TRBJ2-7, is DTGVSQNPRHKITKRGQNVTFRCDPISEHNRLYWYRQTLGQGPEFLTYFQNEAQLEKSRLLSDRFSAERPKGSFSTLEIQRTEQGDSAMYLCASSLRQGPTYEQYFGPGTRLTVT.

The rearrangement links TRBV27 to TRBJ2-3; TRBD2 aligns across 9 bases. The CDR3 totals 17 residues. Trimming cost V 5 bases and J 6 bases; bases outside gene matches: 15. Germline V lookup: CDR1 MNHEY, CDR2 SMNVEV (reference sequence). CDR3 DNA: TGTGCCAGCAGTCCCATCGGGGCGGGAGGGCCGGGGGATACGCAGTATTTT. Translation gives CASSPIGAGGPGDTQYF.

The chain uses TRBV7-2 and TRBJ1-1; no clear D. The CDR3 extends over 14 amino acids. V was clipped by 7 bases and J by 1 base, with 13 bases between them. From germline, CDR1 is SGHTA and CDR2 FQGNSA. The CDR3 DNA reads TGTGCCAGCAACTTTTTCCAATCGAACACTGAAGCTTTCTTT. This translates into CASNFFQSNTEAFF.

The V gene is TRBV29-1, the J gene TRBJ2-7, with TRBD2 as a possible D gene (5 bases). This CDR3 has 10 amino acids. The V gene's germline CDR1 is SQVTM and CDR2 ANQGSEA. V was clipped by 4 bases and J by 6 bases, with 7 bases between them. CDR3 sequence: CSVGEFEQYF. CDR3 in DNA: TGCAGCGTTGGGGAGTTCGAGCAGTACTTC.

J is TRBJ1-4 and V is TRBV6-1; no clear D gene. Germline V lookup: CDR1 MNHNS, CDR2 SASEGT. Trimming stripped 2 bases from V and 2 bases from J, with 18 bases between. The CDR3 spans 18 residues. The CDR3 DNA reads TGTGCCAGCAGTGAATTTCGCGGAGGAGTCGTGACTAATGAAAAACTGTTTTTT. Residues: CASSEFRGGVVTNEKLFF.

This clone came up once. The chain combines TRBV7-2 with TRBJ1-5, with D unclear. The V end lost 5 bases, the J end lost 3 bases, and 23 bases lay between the germline ends. Germline assignment: CDR1 SGHTA and CDR2 FQGNSA. The CDR3 has 18 amino acids. The chain's CDR3 is CASSRLTVPFGPNQPQHF. The CDR3 bases are TGTGCCAGCAGCCGACTAACTGTCCCTTTCGGCCCCAATCAGCCCCAGCATTTT.

Here the CDR3 DNA reads TGTGCCAGCAGCCTTAGCTCACTCTACGAGCAGTACTTC. Translation: CASSLSSLYEQYF. This chain links TRBV14 with TRBJ2-7; no firm D call. The CDR3 contains 13 residues. V lost 4 bases and J 3 bases, leaving 10 bases between the germline ends. Germline V gene data show CDR1 as SGHDN and CDR2 as FVKESK.